This T cell receptor beta chain was identified in a study of T cells in Graves' hyperthyroidism and ophthalmopathy. Authors of the study amplified TCR beta CDR3 regions from RNA transcripts. A set of HTBI primers served as the primers for a first-round RT-PCR of the TCR CDR3. TCRdb recomputed calls from the multiplex PCR reads with MiXCR, one row per CDR3 protein. This table holds roughly 400,000 distinct CDR3 sequences, over 12% found once. This clonotype was observed many times. The sequenced sample consisted of blood. The receptor was isolated from a man in his forties or fifties with Graves' ophthalmopathy.

CDR3 region: CAWISSGETDTQYF. CDR3 sequence (DNA): TGTGCCTGGATCTCAAGCGGAGAAACAGATACGCAGTATTTT. The gene calls are TRBV30 and TRBJ2-3; D may be TRBD2 (5 bases). Trimming removed 4 bases at V and 3 bases at J, with 14 bases between. The CDR3 is made up of 14 amino acids. The germline CDR1 and CDR2 sequences are GTSNPN and SVGIG (reference sequence). The variable domain in full, completed from reference TRBV30 and TRBJ2-3, reads SQTIHQWPATLVQPVGSPLSLECTVEGTSNPNLYWYRQAAGRGLQLLFYSVGIGQISSEVPQNLSASRPQDRQFILSSKKLLLSDSGFYLCAWISSGETDTQYFGPGTRLTVL.